The subject of this entry is one T cell receptor (beta chain). Its antigen is unknown. Patients underwent thyroid surgery, and none had received any treatment before it. This sample was included in a study of metastatic and nonmetastatic thyroid tumors. Study information: Repertoires from blood and tumor or nodule tissue of malignant and benign thyroid patients were compared. Study-level results: Malignant thyroid tumors reportedly had TCR beta diversity that was significantly higher than in benign nodules, in blood and tumor.

The V end was cut by 4 bases, the J end by 5 bases, with 14 bases between. The CDR3 extends over 14 amino acids. Germline lookup yields CDR1 MNHNS and CDR2 SASEGT. In the authors' workflow: A papillary thyroid cancer distant-metastasis classifier was built from CDR3 differences across clinicopathological groups. With MiXCR, TCRdb reprocessed the PCR reads. These V and J calls originate from TCRdb's pipeline instead of the authors' own analysis. The sample records fewer than 20,000 clones, 20% to 25% being singletons. The receptor's source is a female donor with papillary thyroid cancer or a benign thyroid nodule (not recorded which). Some clones in this sample may be carry-over from other donors' samples. The gene calls are TRBV6-1 and TRBJ2-5; D perhaps matches TRBD2 (7 bases). Sequencing was done on a sample of adjacent normal tissue. CDR3 region: CASSGAGAGETQYF. The DNA for the CDR3 is TGTGCCAGCAGTGGGGCGGGGGCAGGGGAGACCCAGTACTTC.